What follows is one T cell receptor (beta chain) and its context. The same CDR3 is also encoded by other DNA sequences in this sample. This entry belongs to a study of Ad26.COV2.S vaccination and SARS-CoV-2 variants. In the study overall: Of the COV1001 trial arms, the Ad26.COV2.S arm included the donor.

Clones were sequenced by immunoSEQ multiplex PCR, and TCRdb holds only the in-frame ones, with some missing. The sample lists about 680,000 clones, around 90% occurring once. Stated treatment: some 20 received Ad26.COV2.S at low or high dose, single or two shots; about 5 received placebo; per-sample allocation not given. Sampling was done on day 63 after the first vaccine or placebo injection. The CDR3 runs 14 residues. In germline, CDR1 is LGHDT, CDR2 YNNKEL (reference sequence). V was cut by 4 bases and J by 4 bases, with 14 bases left in between. The sequence was collected from a person aged 18-60 years who received the Ad26.COV2.S COVID-19 vaccine or a placebo. The sample consisted of peripheral blood, taken in a trial of Ad26.COV2.S vaccine versus placebo. This sequence joins TRBV3-1 (or the pseudogene TRBV3-2) and TRBJ2-7, with D tentatively TRBD1 or TRBD2 (5 bases each). The CDR3 here is CASSRSGARYEQYF. In DNA form, the CDR3 reads TGTGCCAGCAGCCGATCCGGGGCTAGGTACGAGCAGTACTTC.